One and the same sample provided the 27 T cell receptor beta chains below, sequenced in a study of monozygotic twins with inflammatory bowel disease. TCRdb processed the 5' RACE reads again and assigns one entry to each CDR3 protein, with no DNA. The data include fewer than 150,000 distinct CDR3 sequences; the top ten clones carry 2% to 2.5%. The sample comprised blood. These receptors were taken from a human donor with ulcerative colitis or Crohn's disease, or a healthy co-twin of an affected twin (not recorded which).

The V and J genes are TRBV20-1 and TRBJ1-5; the D gene TCRdb calls, TRBD1, cannot be checked with no DNA. CDR3 size: 16 residues. Per the germline V gene, CDR1 is DFQATT and CDR2 is SNEGSKA (reference sequence). The CDR3 spells CSARDQGQGFYQPQHF.

The gene calls are TRBV20-1 and TRBJ2-1; TCRdb returns TRBD2, unconfirmable since there is no DNA. The CDR3 spans 15 residues. Germline V gives CDR1 DFQATT, CDR2 SNEGSKA (reference sequence). The CDR3 loop is CSAWTSGGGLDEQFF.

This sequence joins TRBV6-6 and TRBJ2-2; checking the TCRdb D call of TRBD2 is not possible without DNA. There are 14 residues in the CDR3. Germline V lookup: CDR1 MNHNY, CDR2 SVGAGI (reference sequence). The CDR3 loop is CASSNPGLAGELFF.

This rearrangement joins TRBV20-1 to TRBJ1-5; as DNA is missing, the TRBD1 call by TCRdb cannot be tested. In germline, CDR1 is DFQATT, CDR2 SNEGSKA (reference sequence). The CDR3 has 12 amino acids. Here the CDR3 reads CSAYGQGPAQHF.

The chain combines TRBV5-1 with TRBJ1-2; TCRdb's D gene call, TRBD1, goes unchecked for lack of DNA. The V gene's germline CDR1 is SGHRS and CDR2 YFSETQ. The CDR3 is 14 residues long. This CDR3 reads CASRSVERGNGYTF.

The chain links TRBV20-1 to TRBJ2-3; TCRdb's D gene call, TRBD1, goes unchecked for lack of DNA. Germline V gene sequence: CDR1 DFQATT, CDR2 SNEGSKA (reference sequence). The CDR3 contains 12 residues. The CDR3 sequence: CSALTGPDTQYF.

The gene calls are TRBV7-2 and TRBJ1-1. The CDR3 contains 12 residues. Germline CDR1 and CDR2: SGHTA and FQGNSA. This CDR3 reads CASSLQRKEAFF.

The chain recombines TRBV6-2 or TRBV6-3 with TRBJ2-1; TCRdb selects TRBD1, and the lack of DNA leaves this call unchecked. Looked up from germline, CDR1 is MNHEY and CDR2 is SVGEGT. The CDR3 runs 15 residues. The CDR3 is CASSLYREPYNEQFF.

The chain carries TRBV20-1 and TRBJ2-7; absent DNA, TCRdb's TRBD2 call cannot be checked. CDR1 is DFQATT and CDR2 is SNEGSKA in the germline V gene (reference sequence). The CDR3 consists of 14 residues. CDR3: CSVQGLQLMNEQYF.

The V gene is TRBV6-5, the J gene TRBJ2-7; lacking DNA, the TRBD1 call made by TCRdb goes unchecked. The CDR3 runs 17 residues. Germline assignment: CDR1 MNHEY and CDR2 SVGAGI. The chain's CDR3 is CASSFRPQGRVSYEQYF.

The chain is built from TRBV2 and TRBJ2-7; no DNA is available, so the TRBD1 call from TCRdb remains unchecked. The CDR3 contains 14 residues. Germline CDR1 SNHLY, CDR2 FYNNEI. The CDR3 here is CASSRDRGDYEQYF.

The rearrangement links TRBV30 to TRBJ2-7; there is no DNA to check the TCRdb D call of TRBD1. CDR3 length: 14 residues. CDR1 and CDR2 (germline): GTSNPN, SVGIG (reference sequence). CDR3 amino acids: CAWSLYRGRYEQYF.

The chain is built from TRBV4-3 and TRBJ2-7. Germline lookup yields CDR1 LGHNA and CDR2 YSLEER. This CDR3 contains 13 residues. CDR3 residues: CASSQDYRYEQYF.

The gene calls are TRBV20-1 and TRBJ1-4. The CDR3 runs 15 residues. The germline CDR1 and CDR2 sequences are DFQATT and SNEGSKA (reference sequence). CDR3 sequence: CSARDRRAENEKLFF.

The chain uses TRBV7-2 and TRBJ2-7; the TCRdb D gene call, TRBD1, has no DNA to confirm it. Germline V gene lookup returns CDR1 SGHTA and CDR2 FQGNSA. The CDR3 sequence is 13 residues long. The CDR3 spells CTSSPGFSYEQYF.

This chain uses TRBV12-3 or TRBV12-4 with TRBJ2-7; TCRdb selects TRBD1, and the lack of DNA leaves this call unchecked. The CDR3 consists of 13 residues. This CDR3 is CASSLRAEIEQYF.

This rearrangement joins TRBV12-3 or TRBV12-4 to TRBJ1-1. This CDR3 comprises 18 residues. The CDR3 protein is CASSLGRSLNLMNTEAFF.

The chain combines TRBV6-6 with TRBJ2-5. Per the germline V gene, CDR1 is MNHNY and CDR2 is SVGAGI (reference sequence). The CDR3 runs to 11 residues. The CDR3 protein is CASTAEETQYF.

The chain links TRBV18 to TRBJ1-5; no DNA is available, so the TRBD1 call from TCRdb remains unchecked. This CDR3 is built from 17 residues. Germline V gives CDR1 KGHSH, CDR2 LQKENI. Here the CDR3 reads CASSPQGTSLGGQPQHF.

This chain joins TRBV29-1 and TRBJ2-6; the TCRdb D gene call, TRBD1, has no DNA to confirm it. Per germline, CDR1 SQVTM and CDR2 ANQGSEA. The length of the CDR3 is 17 residues. The CDR3 here is CSVDQTGRGSGANVLTF.

The CDR3: CASSSSGKGKNIQYF. The chain uses TRBV12-3 or TRBV12-4 and TRBJ2-4; TCRdb designates TRBD2, a call that cannot be tested without DNA. The CDR3 totals 15 residues.

The chain is built from TRBV12-3 or TRBV12-4 and TRBJ2-6; TCRdb selects TRBD1, and the lack of DNA leaves this call unchecked. The CDR3 is 16 amino acids. CDR3 amino acids: CASSFVHATGANVLTF.

The chain joins TRBV18 to TRBJ1-3. CDR3 length equals 16 residues. The germline CDR1 and CDR2 sequences are KGHSH and LQKENI. The CDR3 sequence is CASSPQGTYSGNTIYF.

The chain is built from TRBV18 and TRBJ1-5; with no DNA, the TCRdb D assignment of TRBD1 cannot be verified. This CDR3 spans 14 amino acids. Germline V CDR1 and CDR2: KGHSH, LQKENI. The CDR3 loop is CASSPGGKAQPQHF.

The CDR3 protein is CASSLFGGATDTQYF. The V gene is TRBV7-3, the J gene TRBJ2-3; as DNA is missing, the TRBD2 call by TCRdb cannot be tested. There are 15 residues in the CDR3. Germline CDR1 reads SGHTA; CDR2 reads FQGTGA.

This chain joins TRBV5-1 and TRBJ1-5. The CDR3 is made up of 15 amino acids. Per the germline V gene, CDR1 is SGHRS and CDR2 is YFSETQ. CDR3 in amino acids: CASSLGGTAGQPQHF.

The chain uses TRBV7-7 and TRBJ2-5; without DNA, the TCRdb call of TRBD2 cannot be checked. The CDR3 extends over 13 amino acids. Germline CDR1 and CDR2: SSHAT and FNYEAQ (reference sequence). CDR3: CASSLASVETQYF.